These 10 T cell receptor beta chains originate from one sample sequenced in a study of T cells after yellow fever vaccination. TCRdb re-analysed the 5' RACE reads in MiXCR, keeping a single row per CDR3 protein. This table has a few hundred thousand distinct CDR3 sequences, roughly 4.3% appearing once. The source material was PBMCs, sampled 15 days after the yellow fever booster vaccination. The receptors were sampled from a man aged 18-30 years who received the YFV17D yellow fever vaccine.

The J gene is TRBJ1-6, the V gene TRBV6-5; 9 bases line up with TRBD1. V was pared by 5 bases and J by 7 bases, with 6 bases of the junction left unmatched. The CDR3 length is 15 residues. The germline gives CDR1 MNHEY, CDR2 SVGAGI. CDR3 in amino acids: CASSTYRGRNSPLHF. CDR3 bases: TGTGCCAGCAGTACCTACAGGGGGCGGAATTCACCCCTCCACTTT.

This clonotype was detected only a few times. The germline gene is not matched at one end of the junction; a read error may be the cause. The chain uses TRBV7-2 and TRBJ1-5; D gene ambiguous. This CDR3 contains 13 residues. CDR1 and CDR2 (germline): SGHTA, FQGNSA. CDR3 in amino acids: CASSLGSNHPQHF. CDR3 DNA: TGTGCCAGCAGCTTAGGGAGCAATCACCCCCAGCATTTT.

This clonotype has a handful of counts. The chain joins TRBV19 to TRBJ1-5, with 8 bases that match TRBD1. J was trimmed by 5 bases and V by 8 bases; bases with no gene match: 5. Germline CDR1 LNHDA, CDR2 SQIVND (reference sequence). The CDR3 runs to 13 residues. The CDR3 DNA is TGTGCCAGTGAACAGGGGGGCTATCAGCCCCAGCATTTT. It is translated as CASEQGGYQPQHF.

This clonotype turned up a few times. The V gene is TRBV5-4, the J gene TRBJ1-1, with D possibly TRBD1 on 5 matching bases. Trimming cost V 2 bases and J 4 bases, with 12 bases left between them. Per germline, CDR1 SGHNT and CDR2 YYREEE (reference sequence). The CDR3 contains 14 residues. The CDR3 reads CASSFFGGGTEAFF. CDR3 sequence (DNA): TGTGCCAGCAGCTTCTTCGGGGGAGGCACTGAAGCTTTCTTT.

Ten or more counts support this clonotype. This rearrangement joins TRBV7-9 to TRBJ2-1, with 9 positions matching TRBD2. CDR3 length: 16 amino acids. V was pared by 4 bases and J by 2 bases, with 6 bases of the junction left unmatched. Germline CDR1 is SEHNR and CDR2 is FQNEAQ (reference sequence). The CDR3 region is CASSSSLAGTYNEQFF. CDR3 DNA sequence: TGTGCCAGCAGCTCATCGCTAGCGGGAACCTACAATGAGCAGTTCTTC. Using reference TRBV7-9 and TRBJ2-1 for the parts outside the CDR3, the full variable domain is DTGVSQNPRHKITKRGQNVTFRCDPISEHNRLYWYRQTLGQGPEFLTYFQNEAQLEKSRLLSDRFSAERPKGSFSTLEIQRTEQGDSAMYLCASSSSLAGTYNEQFFGPGTRLTVL.

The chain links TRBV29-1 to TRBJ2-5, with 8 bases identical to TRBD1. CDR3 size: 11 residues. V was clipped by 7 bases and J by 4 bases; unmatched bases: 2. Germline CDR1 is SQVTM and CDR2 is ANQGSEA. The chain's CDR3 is CSGGTGETQYF. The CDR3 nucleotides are TGCAGCGGCGGGACAGGAGAGACCCAGTACTTC.

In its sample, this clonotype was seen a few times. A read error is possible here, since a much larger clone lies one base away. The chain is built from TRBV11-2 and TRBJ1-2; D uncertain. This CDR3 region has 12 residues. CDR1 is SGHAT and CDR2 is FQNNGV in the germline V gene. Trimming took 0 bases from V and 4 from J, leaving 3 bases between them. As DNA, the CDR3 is TGTGCCAGCAGCTTAGAGGCCTATGGCTACACCTTC. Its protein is CASSLEAYGYTF.

This CDR3 is CASRMTGGHTGELFF. CDR3 nucleotides: TGTGCCAGCAGAATGACAGGGGGGCACACCGGGGAGCTGTTTTTT. The V and J genes are TRBV6-2 or TRBV6-3 and TRBJ2-2, with 9 bases that match TRBD1. V lost 6 bases, J lost 3 bases, and 5 bases stayed unmatched. This CDR3 is 15 amino acids long. Germline V gene lookup returns CDR1 MNHEY and CDR2 SVGEGT.

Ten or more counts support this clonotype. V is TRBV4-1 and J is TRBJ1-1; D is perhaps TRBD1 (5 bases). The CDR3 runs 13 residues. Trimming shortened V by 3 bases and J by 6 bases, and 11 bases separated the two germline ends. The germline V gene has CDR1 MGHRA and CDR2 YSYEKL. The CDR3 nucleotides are TGCGCCAGCAGCCACCGACGGGGGTCTGAAGCTTTCTTT. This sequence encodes CASSHRRGSEAFF.

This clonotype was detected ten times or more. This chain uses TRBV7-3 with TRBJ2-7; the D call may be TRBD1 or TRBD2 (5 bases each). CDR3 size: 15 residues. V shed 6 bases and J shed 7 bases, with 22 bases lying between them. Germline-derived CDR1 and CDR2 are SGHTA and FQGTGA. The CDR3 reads CASRESGTRGGEQYF. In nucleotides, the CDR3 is TGTGCCAGCAGGGAGTCTGGGACGAGAGGCGGAGAGCAGTACTTC.